The 12 T cell receptor beta chains reported below all come from one sample, sequenced in a study of early T cells in non-severe SARS-CoV-2 infection. From the 5' RACE reads, TCRdb called clonotypes with MiXCR, one entry per CDR3 protein. The data show 55,000 to 75,000 distinct CDR3 sequences, approximately 10% seen once. The material sequenced was whole blood. These receptors were taken from an adult who was a healthcare worker with PCR-confirmed SARS-CoV-2 infection or an uninfected control (not recorded which).

This clonotype was counted a few times. The chain uses TRBV7-9 and TRBJ2-7; 8 positions match TRBD2. V was clipped by 1 base and J by 5 bases; unmatched bases: 7. This CDR3 is 15 amino acids long. Germline CDR1 reads SEHNR; CDR2 reads FQNEAQ (reference sequence). CDR3 loop: CASSLGFGLAHEQYF. The DNA for the CDR3 is TGTGCCAGCAGCTTAGGTTTTGGACTAGCCCACGAGCAGTACTTC. Supplemented by reference TRBV7-9 and TRBJ2-7, the full variable domain reads DTGVSQNPRHKITKRGQNVTFRCDPISEHNRLYWYRQTLGQGPEFLTYFQNEAQLEKSRLLSDRFSAERPKGSFSTLEIQRTEQGDSAMYLCASSLGFGLAHEQYFGPGTRLTVT.

V gene TRBV11-2 combines with J gene TRBJ2-7; D unresolved. V was pared by 3 bases and J by 3 bases, with 21 bases between. This CDR3 has 17 amino acids. Germline lookup yields CDR1 SGHAT and CDR2 FQNNGV. In DNA form, the CDR3 reads TGTGCCAGCAGCTTTGAACCAAGACGGTCCTTGAGCTACGAGCAGTACTTC. This codes for CASSFEPRRSLSYEQYF.

This clonotype has a handful of counts. This chain uses TRBV9 with TRBJ2-7; D not certain. Per the germline V gene, CDR1 is SGDLS and CDR2 is YYNGEE. Trimming stripped 1 base from V and 4 bases from J, with 12 bases between. The length of the CDR3 is 14 residues. CDR3 region: CASSVSHSVYEQYF. CDR3 nucleotides: TGTGCCAGCAGCGTATCGCACAGTGTGTACGAGCAGTACTTC.

This clonotype was seen more than once but under ten times. The chain is built from TRBV3-1 and TRBJ2-1; D not certain. The CDR3 spans 13 residues. CDR1 is LGHDT, CDR2 YNNKEL, per germline (reference sequence). V shed 4 bases and J shed 5 bases, with 9 bases lying between them. CDR3 sequence reads: CASSPLRNNEQFF. CDR3 nucleotides: TGTGCCAGCAGCCCCCTTAGAAACAATGAGCAGTTCTTC.

This clonotype was recorded many times. The rearrangement links TRBV4-1 to TRBJ2-4, with D possibly matching TRBD2 (6 bases). The CDR3 has 14 amino acids. From germline, CDR1 is MGHRA and CDR2 YSYEKL. The ends were cut back, 0 bases at V and 8 bases at J, with 11 bases in the middle. This chain's CDR3 is CASSQEGLAYIQYF. The CDR3 DNA sequence: TGCGCCAGCAGCCAAGAAGGGCTAGCGTACATTCAGTACTTC.

This clonotype has more than one count but fewer than ten. The rearrangement uses TRBV7-2 and TRBJ2-4; D tentatively fits TRBD1 or TRBD2 (5 bases each). Per germline, CDR1 SGHTA and CDR2 FQGNSA. V was clipped by 7 bases and J by 1 base, with 29 bases between them. There are 20 residues in the CDR3. This chain's CDR3 is CASTLVALGHSRGAKNIQYF. CDR3 DNA: TGTGCCAGCACCCTAGTGGCGCTAGGACACTCCCGAGGGGCCAAAAACATTCAGTACTTC.

This clonotype was recorded a few times. The rearrangement uses TRBV7-8 and TRBJ2-3; D remains ambiguous. Between the trimmed V and J ends, which lost 8 bases and 2 bases, there was a span of 11 bases. This CDR3 spans 13 amino acids. Per the germline V gene, CDR1 is SGHVS and CDR2 is FQNEAQ. The CDR3 DNA reads TGTGCCAGCCGCGGCGGCTACACAGATACGCAGTATTTT. This encodes CASRGGYTDTQYF. The variable domain in full, with the rest retrieved from reference TRBV7-8 and TRBJ2-3, is GAGVSQSPRYKVAKRGQDVALRCDPISGHVSLFWYQQALGQGPEFLTYFQNEAQLDKSGLPSDRFFAERPEGSVSTLKIQRTQQEDSAVYLCASRGGYTDTQYFGPGTRLTVL.

The rearrangement links TRBV11-2 to TRBJ1-1; D call uncertain. The CDR3 is 13 residues long. Trimming left V 0 bases short and J 0 bases short, with 2 bases between. Germline V gene lookup returns CDR1 SGHAT and CDR2 FQNNGV. CDR3 bases: TGTGCCAGCAGCTTAGATGTGAACACTGAAGCTTTCTTT. Its translation is CASSLDVNTEAFF.

This chain links TRBV7-9 with TRBJ2-1, with 10 bases lining up with TRBD2. The germline V gene encodes CDR1 SEHNR and CDR2 FQNEAQ (reference sequence). The CDR3 has 15 residues. V shed 3 bases and J 4 bases; nucleotides not matched to a gene: 3. The CDR3 DNA is TGTGCCAGCAGCTTGGGGACTAGCGTATACAATGAGCAGTTCTTC. It translates to CASSLGTSVYNEQFF.

This clonotype occurred once. Possible read error: a much larger clone is one base away. This chain links TRBV28 with TRBJ2-1; 7 bases map to TRBD1. Trimming took 6 bases from V and 1 from J; bases not matched to a gene: 6. The CDR3 has 15 amino acids. CDR1 MDHEN and CDR2 SYDVKM come from the germline V gene. The DNA for the CDR3 is TGTGCCAGCAGCCAGACAGGGTCTTCCTACAATGAGCAGTTCTTC. Its protein product is CASSQTGSSYNEQFF.

The rearrangement links TRBV6-5 to TRBJ1-3, with 7 bases fitting TRBD1. The CDR3 is 17 residues long. Trimming cost V 5 bases and J 1 base; bases outside gene matches: 11. The germline V gene encodes CDR1 MNHEY and CDR2 SVGAGI. The CDR3 bases are TGTGCCAGCAGTAAAACCTCGACAGGGTCTTCTGGAAACACCATATATTTT. Translating it yields CASSKTSTGSSGNTIYF.

At least ten counts were recorded for this clonotype. In DNA, the CDR3 is TGTGCCAGCAGCCCCGTGGGACAGAACACCGGGGAGCTGTTTTTT. Its protein is CASSPVGQNTGELFF. This sequence joins TRBV7-8 and TRBJ2-2; possibly TRBD1 for D (6 bases). V dropped 5 bases and J dropped 1 base, with 11 bases sitting between them. The CDR3 is 15 amino acids. Per the germline V gene, CDR1 is SGHVS and CDR2 is FQNEAQ.